This T cell receptor beta chain came from a study of blood T cell repertoires in COVID-19. The CDR3 consists of 17 residues. The ends lost 4 bases at V and 2 bases at J; junction bases unmatched: 13. Germline V gives CDR1 SEHNR, CDR2 FQNEAQ (reference sequence). TCRdb's table, derived via immunoSEQ multiplex PCR, lists solely in-frame clones and lacks some. The sample lists approximately 260,000 clones, more than 80% occurring once. This chain links TRBV7-9 with TRBJ1-1, with 7 positions matching TRBD1. This receptor was taken from a woman between 40 and 50 years old with acute or convalescent COVID-19. The sequenced sample was peripheral blood. CDR3 loop: CASSSALTGPRNTEAFF. The CDR3 nucleotides read TGTGCCAGCAGCTCTGCATTGACAGGGCCGAGAAACACTGAAGCTTTCTTT.